This T cell receptor beta chain derives from a study of naive and memory T cell subsets. General study findings and limits: The RNA method is potentially sensitive to activation and differentiation changes.

A UMI-containing oligonucleotide was joined by 3' ligation to the TCR cDNA template. Ligated cDNA underwent four rounds of PCR with nested alpha and beta constant region primers and SP2. Blood and skin TCR RNA was reverse transcribed with alpha and beta constant primers. Each CDR3 protein is one row after TCRdb ran MiXCR on the 5' RACE reads. The table has roughly 56,000 distinct CDR3 sequences, 7.2% seen once. The CDR3 length is 12 residues. V was clipped by 5 bases and J by 8 bases, with 13 bases between them. This clonotype was recorded at least ten times. Its antigen remains unknown. The receptor's source is a male donor in good health. The V gene is TRBV12-3 or TRBV12-4, the J gene TRBJ2-7, with a possible D match to TRBD1 (6 bases). Here the CDR3 reads CASSDPGVQQYF. The CDR3 nucleotides are TGTGCCAGCAGTGATCCAGGGGTCCAGCAGTACTTC.